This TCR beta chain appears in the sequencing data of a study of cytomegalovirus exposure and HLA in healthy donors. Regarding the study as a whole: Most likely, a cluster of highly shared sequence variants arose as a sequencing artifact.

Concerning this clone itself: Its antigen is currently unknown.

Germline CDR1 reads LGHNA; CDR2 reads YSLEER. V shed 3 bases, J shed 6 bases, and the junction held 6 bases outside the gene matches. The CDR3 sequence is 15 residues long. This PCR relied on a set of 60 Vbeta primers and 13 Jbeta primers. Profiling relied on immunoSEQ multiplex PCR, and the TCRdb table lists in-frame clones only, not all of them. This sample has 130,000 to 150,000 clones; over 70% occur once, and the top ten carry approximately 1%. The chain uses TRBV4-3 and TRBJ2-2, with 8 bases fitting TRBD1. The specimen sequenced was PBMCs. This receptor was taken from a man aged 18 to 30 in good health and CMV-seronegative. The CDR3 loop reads CASSHGTGPSGELFF. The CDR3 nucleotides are TGCGCCAGCAGCCATGGGACAGGCCCTTCCGGGGAGCTGTTTTTT.